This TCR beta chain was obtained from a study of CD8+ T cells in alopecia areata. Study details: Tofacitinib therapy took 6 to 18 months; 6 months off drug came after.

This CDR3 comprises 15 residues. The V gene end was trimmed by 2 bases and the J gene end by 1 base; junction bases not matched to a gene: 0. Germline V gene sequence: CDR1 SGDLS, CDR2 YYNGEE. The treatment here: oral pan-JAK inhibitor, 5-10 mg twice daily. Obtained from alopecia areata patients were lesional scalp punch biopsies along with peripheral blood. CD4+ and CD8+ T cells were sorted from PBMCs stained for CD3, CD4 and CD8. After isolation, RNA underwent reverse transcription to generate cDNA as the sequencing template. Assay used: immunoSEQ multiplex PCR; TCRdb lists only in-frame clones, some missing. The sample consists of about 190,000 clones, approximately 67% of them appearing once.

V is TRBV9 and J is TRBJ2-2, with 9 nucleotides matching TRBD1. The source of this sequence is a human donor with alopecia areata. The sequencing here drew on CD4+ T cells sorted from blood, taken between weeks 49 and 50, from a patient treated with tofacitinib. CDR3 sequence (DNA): TGTGCCAGCAGCGTGGGACAGGGGAACACCGGGGAGCTGTTTTTT. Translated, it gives CASSVGQGNTGELFF.